These T cell receptor beta chains were read from a single sample in a study of beta chain features in type 1 diabetes. TCRdb keeps only in-frame clones here, not all; method: immunoSEQ multiplex PCR. The table lists about 150,000 clones, around 10% of them singletons, with 2% to 2.5% in the top ten. Sequenced sample: central memory CD4+ T cells from blood. The receptors come from a man between 18 and 29 years old in good health. CDR3s include the opening cysteine and the closing phenylalanine or tryptophan. Each record gives: V gene, J gene, CDR3 protein.

v_call: TRBV9
j_call: TRBJ2-1
cdr3_aa: CASSANTPGTYNEQFF

v_call: TRBV19
j_call: TRBJ2-2
cdr3_aa: CASSIDGTATGELFF

v_call: TRBV9
j_call: TRBJ1-1
cdr3_aa: CASSSPGQPTEAFF

v_call: TRBV2
j_call: TRBJ1-2
cdr3_aa: CASSEESNYGYTF

v_call: TRBV7-9
j_call: TRBJ2-1
cdr3_aa: CASSVSDEQFF

v_call: TRBV11-2
j_call: TRBJ1-6
cdr3_aa: CASSLVNSPLHF

v_call: TRBV10-3
j_call: TRBJ2-2
cdr3_aa: CATVSSGGPTNTGELFF

v_call: TRBV9
j_call: TRBJ2-5
cdr3_aa: CASSAGRRETQYF

v_call: TRBV6-1
j_call: TRBJ2-7
cdr3_aa: CASSPRLAGGHEQYF

v_call: TRBV7-2
j_call: TRBJ1-2
cdr3_aa: CASSPRATQGGYTF

v_call: TRBV13
j_call: TRBJ2-1
cdr3_aa: CASRLLGREQFF

v_call: TRBV7-9
j_call: TRBJ2-1
cdr3_aa: CASSLDGSLLEQFF

v_call: TRBV30
j_call: TRBJ2-5
cdr3_aa: CAWSVWATQETQYF

v_call: TRBV29-1
j_call: TRBJ2-5
cdr3_aa: CSVPKETQYF

v_call: TRBV11-1
j_call: TRBJ2-7
cdr3_aa: CASSLFRPYEQYF

v_call: TRBV7-3
j_call: TRBJ2-1
cdr3_aa: CASSLKGQSQFF

v_call: TRBV7-2
j_call: TRBJ2-2
cdr3_aa: CASSNYRTGELFF

v_call: TRBV29-1
j_call: TRBJ1-2
cdr3_aa: CSVTRPNYGYTF

v_call: TRBV4-1
j_call: TRBJ2-3
cdr3_aa: CASSQRTSGRAGTDTQYF

v_call: TRBV29-1
j_call: TRBJ2-5
cdr3_aa: CSVEDRLVWYF

v_call: TRBV18
j_call: TRBJ2-1
cdr3_aa: CASSPRQGQAYYEQFF

v_call: TRBV11-1
j_call: TRBJ2-2
cdr3_aa: CASLDRVEAGELFF

v_call: TRBV28
j_call: TRBJ1-2
cdr3_aa: CASSLNGGILKGYTF

v_call: TRBV7-3
j_call: TRBJ2-3
cdr3_aa: CASSLTRTSTDTQYF